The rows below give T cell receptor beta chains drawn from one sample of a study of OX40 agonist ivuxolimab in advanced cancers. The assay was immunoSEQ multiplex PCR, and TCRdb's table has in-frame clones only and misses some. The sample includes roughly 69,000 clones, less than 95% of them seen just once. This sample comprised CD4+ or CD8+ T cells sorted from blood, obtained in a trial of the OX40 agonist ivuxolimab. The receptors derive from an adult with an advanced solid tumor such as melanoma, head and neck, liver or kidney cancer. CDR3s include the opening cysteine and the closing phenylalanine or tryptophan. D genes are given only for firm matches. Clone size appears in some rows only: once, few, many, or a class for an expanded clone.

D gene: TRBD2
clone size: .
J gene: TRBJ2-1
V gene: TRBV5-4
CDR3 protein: CASSGTGTSVYNEQFF
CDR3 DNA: TGTGCCAGCAGCGGTACCGGGACTAGCGTCTACAATGAGCAGTTCTTC

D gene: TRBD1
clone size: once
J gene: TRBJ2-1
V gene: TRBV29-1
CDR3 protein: CSGGTATSYNEQFF
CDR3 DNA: TGCAGCGGTGGGACAGCAACGTCCTACAATGAGCAGTTCTTC

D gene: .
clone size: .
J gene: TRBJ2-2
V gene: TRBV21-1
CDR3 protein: CASSKEGEGASGRVDGELFF
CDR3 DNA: TGTGCCAGCAGCAAAGAGGGGGAAGGGGCTAGCGGGAGAGTCGATGGGGAGCTGTTTTTT

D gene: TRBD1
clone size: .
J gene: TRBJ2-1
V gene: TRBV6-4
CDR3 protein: CASGPGQGLTQFF
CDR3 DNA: TGTGCCAGCGGCCCCGGACAGGGCTTAACCCAGTTCTTC

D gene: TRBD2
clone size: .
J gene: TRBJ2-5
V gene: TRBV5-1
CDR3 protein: CASSLASGEETQYF
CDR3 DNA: TGCGCCAGCAGCTTAGCTAGCGGTGAAGAGACCCAGTACTTC

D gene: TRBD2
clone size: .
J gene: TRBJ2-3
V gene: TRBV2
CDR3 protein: CASSALAGGLDTQYF
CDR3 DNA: TGTGCCAGCAGTGCGCTAGCGGGAGGTTTAGATACGCAGTATTTT

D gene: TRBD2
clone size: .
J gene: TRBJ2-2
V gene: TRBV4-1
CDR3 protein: CASSQEWPGTSGGGGELFF
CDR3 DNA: TGCGCCAGCAGCCAAGAATGGCCTGGGACTAGCGGGGGCGGCGGGGAGCTGTTTTTT

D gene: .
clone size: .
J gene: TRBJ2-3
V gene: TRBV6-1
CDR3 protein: CASSLQGKDTQYF
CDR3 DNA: TGTGCCAGCAGTCTACAGGGTAAAGATACGCAGTATTTT

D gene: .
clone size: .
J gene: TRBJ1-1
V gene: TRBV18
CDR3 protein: CASSPTENTEAFF
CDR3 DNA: TGTGCCAGCTCACCCACAGAGAACACTGAAGCTTTCTTT

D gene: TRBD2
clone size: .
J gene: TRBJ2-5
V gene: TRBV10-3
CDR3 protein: CATVSGKVGETQYF
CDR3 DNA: TGTGCCACCGTTAGCGGGAAGGTCGGAGAGACCCAGTACTTC

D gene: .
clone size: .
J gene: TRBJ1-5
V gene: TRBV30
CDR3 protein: CAWSGQLNQPQHF
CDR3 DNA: TGTGCCTGGAGTGGACAGCTCAATCAGCCCCAGCATTTT

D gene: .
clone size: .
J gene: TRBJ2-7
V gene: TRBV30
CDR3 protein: CAWSPRQLMSYEQYF
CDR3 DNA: TGTGCCTGGAGTCCGAGACAACTGATGTCCTACGAGCAGTACTTC

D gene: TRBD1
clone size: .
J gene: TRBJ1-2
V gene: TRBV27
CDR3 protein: CASRTTGASGGYTF
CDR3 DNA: TGTGCCAGCAGAACGACAGGGGCGTCCGGTGGCTACACCTTC

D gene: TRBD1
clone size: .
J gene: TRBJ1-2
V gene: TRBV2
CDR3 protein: CASSAQGAGGYTF
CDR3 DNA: TGTGCCAGCAGTGCACAGGGGGCCGGAGGCTACACCTTC

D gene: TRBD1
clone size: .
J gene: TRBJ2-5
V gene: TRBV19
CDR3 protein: CASSIGKGADETQYF
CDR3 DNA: TGTGCCAGTAGTATAGGGAAGGGGGCTGATGAGACCCAGTACTTC

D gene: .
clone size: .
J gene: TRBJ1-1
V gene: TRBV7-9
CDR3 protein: CASSLSGNTEAFF
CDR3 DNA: TGTGCCAGCAGCTTATCGGGGAACACTGAAGCTTTCTTT

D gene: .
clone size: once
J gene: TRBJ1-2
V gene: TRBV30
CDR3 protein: CAWNELYYGYTF
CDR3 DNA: TGTGCCTGGAACGAACTATACTATGGCTACACCTTC

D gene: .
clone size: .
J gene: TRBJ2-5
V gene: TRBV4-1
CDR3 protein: CASSQDSIRETQYF
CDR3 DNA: TGCGCCAGCAGCCAAGATAGTATTAGGGAGACCCAGTACTTC

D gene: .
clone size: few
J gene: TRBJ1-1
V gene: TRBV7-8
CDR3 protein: CASSLRQLNTEAFF
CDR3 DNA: TGTGCCAGCAGCTTAAGACAATTGAACACTGAAGCTTTCTTT

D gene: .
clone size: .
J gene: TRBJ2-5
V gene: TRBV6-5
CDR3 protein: CASSYSRDGTQYF
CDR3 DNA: TGTGCCAGCAGTTACTCGAGGGACGGGACCCAGTACTTC

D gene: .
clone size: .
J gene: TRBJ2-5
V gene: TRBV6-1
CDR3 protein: CASRIFQGGQETQYF
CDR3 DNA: TGTGCCAGCAGAATTTTCCAGGGTGGACAAGAGACCCAGTACTTC

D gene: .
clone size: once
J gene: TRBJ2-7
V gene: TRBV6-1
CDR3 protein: CASGGPKPYEQYF
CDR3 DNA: TGTGCCAGCGGGGGACCGAAACCCTACGAGCAGTACTTC

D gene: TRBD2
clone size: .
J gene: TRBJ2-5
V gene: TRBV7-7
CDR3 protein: CASSSVAGGPGETQYF
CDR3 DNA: TGTGCTAGCAGCTCCGTAGCGGGGGGGCCGGGGGAGACCCAGTACTTC

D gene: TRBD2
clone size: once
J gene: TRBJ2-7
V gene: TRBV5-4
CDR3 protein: CASSREGGGMYEQYF
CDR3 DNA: TGTGCCAGCAGCCGGGAGGGCGGGGGGATGTACGAGCAGTACTTC

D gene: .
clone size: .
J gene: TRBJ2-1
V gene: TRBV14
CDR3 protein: CASSLETHSYNEQFF
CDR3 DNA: TGTGCCAGCAGCCTGGAGACCCACTCCTACAATGAGCAGTTCTTC

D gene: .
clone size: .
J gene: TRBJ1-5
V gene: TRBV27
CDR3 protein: CASSFRMNQPQHF
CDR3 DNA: TGTGCCAGCAGTTTTAGGATGAATCAGCCCCAGCATTTT

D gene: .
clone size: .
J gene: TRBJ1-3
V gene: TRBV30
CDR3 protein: CAWSVSFSGNTIYF
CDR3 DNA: TGTGCCTGGAGTGTTAGTTTCTCTGGAAACACCATATATTTT

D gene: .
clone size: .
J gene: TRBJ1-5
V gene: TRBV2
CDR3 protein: CASSEQGRDQPQHF
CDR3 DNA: TGTGCCAGCAGTGAACAGGGTAGGGATCAGCCCCAGCATTTT

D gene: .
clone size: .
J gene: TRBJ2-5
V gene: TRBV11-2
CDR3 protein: CASSQGYQETQYF
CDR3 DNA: TGTGCCAGCAGCCAAGGGTACCAAGAGACCCAGTACTTC

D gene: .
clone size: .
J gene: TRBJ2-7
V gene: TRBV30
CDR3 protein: CAWSVGSEAIREQYF
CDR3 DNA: TGTGCCTGGAGTGTAGGCTCAGAAGCAATCCGGGAGCAGTACTTC

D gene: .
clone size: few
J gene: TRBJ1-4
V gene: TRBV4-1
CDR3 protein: CASSQRGGVEKLFF
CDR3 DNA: TGCGCCAGCAGCCAACGAGGGGGAGTTGAAAAACTGTTTTTT

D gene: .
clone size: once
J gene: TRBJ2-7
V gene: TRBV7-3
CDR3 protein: CASSPMYEQYF
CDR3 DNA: TGTGCCAGCAGCCCCATGTACGAGCAGTACTTC

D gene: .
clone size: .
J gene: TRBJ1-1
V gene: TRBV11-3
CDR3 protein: CASSLGSSVLVNTEAFF
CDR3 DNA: TGTGCCAGCAGCTTAGGTTCATCGGTCTTGGTGAACACTGAAGCTTTCTTT

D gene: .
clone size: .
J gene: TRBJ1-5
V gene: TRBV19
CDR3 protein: CAGGPNQPQHF
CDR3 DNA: TGTGCCGGGGGGCCCAATCAGCCCCAGCATTTT

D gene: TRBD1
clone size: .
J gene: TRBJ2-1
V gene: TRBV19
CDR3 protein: CASSTTGVAYNEQFF
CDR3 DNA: TGTGCCAGTAGTACGACAGGGGTTGCCTACAATGAGCAGTTCTTC

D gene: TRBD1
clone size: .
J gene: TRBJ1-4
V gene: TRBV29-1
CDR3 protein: CSVRTGDEKLFF
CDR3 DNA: TGCAGCGTTAGGACAGGGGATGAAAAACTGTTTTTT